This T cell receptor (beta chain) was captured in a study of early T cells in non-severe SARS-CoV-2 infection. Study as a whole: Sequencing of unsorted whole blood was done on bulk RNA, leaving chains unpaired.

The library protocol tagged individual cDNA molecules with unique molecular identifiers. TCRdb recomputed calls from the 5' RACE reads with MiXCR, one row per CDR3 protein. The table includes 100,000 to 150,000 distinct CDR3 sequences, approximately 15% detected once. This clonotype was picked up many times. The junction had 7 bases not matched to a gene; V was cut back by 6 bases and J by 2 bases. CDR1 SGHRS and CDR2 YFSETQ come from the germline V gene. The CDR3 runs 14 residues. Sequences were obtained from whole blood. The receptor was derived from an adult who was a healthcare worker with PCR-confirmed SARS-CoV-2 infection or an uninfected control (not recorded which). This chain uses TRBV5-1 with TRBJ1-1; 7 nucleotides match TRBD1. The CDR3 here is CASTTGTENTEAFF. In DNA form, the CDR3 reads TGCGCCAGCACTACCGGGACAGAAAACACTGAAGCTTTCTTT.